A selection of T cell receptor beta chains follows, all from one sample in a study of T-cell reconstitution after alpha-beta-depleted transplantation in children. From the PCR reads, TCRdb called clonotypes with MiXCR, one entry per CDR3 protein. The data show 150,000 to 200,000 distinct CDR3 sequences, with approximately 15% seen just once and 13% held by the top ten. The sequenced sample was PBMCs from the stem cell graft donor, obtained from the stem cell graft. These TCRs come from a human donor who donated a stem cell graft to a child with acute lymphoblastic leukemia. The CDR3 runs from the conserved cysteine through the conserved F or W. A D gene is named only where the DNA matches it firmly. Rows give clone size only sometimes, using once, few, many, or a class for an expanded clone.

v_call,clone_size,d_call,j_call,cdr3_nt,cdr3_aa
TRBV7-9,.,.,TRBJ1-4,TGTGCCAGCAGCCGTCAGGGTCACGGTAATGAAAAACTGTTTTTT,CASSRQGHGNEKLFF
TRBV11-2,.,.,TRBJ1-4,TGTGCCAGCAGCTTAAGCAGAGCAGCAACTAATGAAAAACTGTTTTTT,CASSLSRAATNEKLFF
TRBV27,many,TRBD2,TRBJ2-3,TGTGCCAGCAGTTTGCGGGGGGGGGTCACAGATACGCAGTATTTT,CASSLRGGVTDTQYF
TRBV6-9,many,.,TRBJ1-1,TGTGCCAGCAGTTATGGGCCCCGTAGTGAAGCTTTCTTT,CASSYGPRSEAFF
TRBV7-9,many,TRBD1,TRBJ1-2,TGTGCCAGCAGCGTGGACAGGGGGGATGGCTACACCTTC,CASSVDRGDGYTF
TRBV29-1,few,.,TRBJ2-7,TGCAGCGCCGTTCGGACAGATAGCTCCTACGAGCAGTACTTC,CSAVRTDSSYEQYF
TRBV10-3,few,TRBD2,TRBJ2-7,TGTGCCATCAGTGAGGCTGGACTAGCCTACGAGCAGTACTTC,CAISEAGLAYEQYF
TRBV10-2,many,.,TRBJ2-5,TGCGCCAGCAGTGACACAGAGGGGACCCAGTACTTC,CASSDTEGTQYF
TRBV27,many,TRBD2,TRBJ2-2,TGTGCCAGCAGTTTATCCATGGGACTAGCGGGAGTCACCGGGGAGCTGTTTTTT,CASSLSMGLAGVTGELFF
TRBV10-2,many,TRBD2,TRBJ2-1,TGCGCCAGTCACCTAGCGGGTAGTTACAATGAGCAGTTCTTC,CASHLAGSYNEQFF
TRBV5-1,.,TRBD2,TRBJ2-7,TGCGCCAGCAGCCGTACTCCCGGGACTAGCGGGAGAGGCGAGCAGTACTTC,CASSRTPGTSGRGEQYF
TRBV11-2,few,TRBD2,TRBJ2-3,TGTGCCAGCAGCTTAGGGGAGGGACTAGCGGGAGAACCGCAGTATTTT,CASSLGEGLAGEPQYF
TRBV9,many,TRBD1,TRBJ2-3,TGTGCCAGCAGCCTAGGAGCTGGAGGTTCCGGGACAGGGCAAGATACGCAGTATTTT,CASSLGAGGSGTGQDTQYF
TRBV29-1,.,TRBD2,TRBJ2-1,TGCAGCGTTGGGGGGTGGGGGACTAGCAGCAATGAGCAGTTCTTC,CSVGGWGTSSNEQFF
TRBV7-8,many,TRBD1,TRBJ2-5,TGTGCCAGCAGCCTCAGGGACAGGGGTAAAGAGACCCAGTACTTC,CASSLRDRGKETQYF
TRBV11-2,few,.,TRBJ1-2,TGTGCCAGCAGCTTAGAGGGGACGGTCTACTATGGCTACACCTTC,CASSLEGTVYYGYTF
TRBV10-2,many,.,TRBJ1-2,TGCGCCAGCAGATCCGAAGTTGGTGGCTACACCTTC,CASRSEVGGYTF
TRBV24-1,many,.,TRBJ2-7,TGTGCCACCAGTGATTTGCTGGGGGGCGAGCAGTACTTC,CATSDLLGGEQYF
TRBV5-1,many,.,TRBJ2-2,TGCGCCAGCAGCGCGGGACAGAGGAACACCGGGGAGCTGTTTTTT,CASSAGQRNTGELFF
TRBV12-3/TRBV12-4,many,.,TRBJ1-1,TGTGCCAGCAGCCACCGAGGGAGGGCTTTCTTT,CASSHRGRAFF
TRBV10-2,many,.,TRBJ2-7,TGCGCCAGCAGCCCCGGACTCCCCAACTTGGGGGAGCAGTACTTC,CASSPGLPNLGEQYF
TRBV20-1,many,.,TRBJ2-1,TGCAGTGCTAGATGGGCTACACATGAGCAGTTCTTC,CSARWATHEQFF
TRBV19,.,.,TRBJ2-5,TGTGCCAGTAGGAGGGGGGACGAGACCCAGTACTTC,CASRRGDETQYF
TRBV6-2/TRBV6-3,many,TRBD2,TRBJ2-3,TGTGCCAGCAGTCGGACTAGCCGAGGCACAGATACGCAGTATTTT,CASSRTSRGTDTQYF
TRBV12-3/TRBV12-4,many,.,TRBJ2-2,TGTGCCAGTATGGGGGAGACGAACACCGGGGAGCTGTTTTTT,CASMGETNTGELFF
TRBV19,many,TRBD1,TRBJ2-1,TGTGCCAGTAAAGGGACAGCCAACAATGAGCAGTTCTTC,CASKGTANNEQFF
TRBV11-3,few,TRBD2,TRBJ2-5,TGTGCCAGCAGCCGTGACGGCGGGGGGCAGTACTTC,CASSRDGGGQYF
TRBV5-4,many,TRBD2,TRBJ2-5,TGTGCCAGCAGCCGATCGAGCGGGGCCCAAGAGACCCAGTACTTC,CASSRSSGAQETQYF
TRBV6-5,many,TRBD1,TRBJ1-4,TGTGCCAGCAAACGGACAGGGGGCGGTGAAAAACTGTTTTTT,CASKRTGGGEKLFF
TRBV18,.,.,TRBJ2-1,TGTGCCAGCTCCCCTCAAAGCGGAGTGGGAGGCTACAATGAGCAGTTCTTC,CASSPQSGVGGYNEQFF